These T cell receptor beta chains were read from a single sample in a study of shared clonotypes between healthy human individuals. Produced via immunoSEQ multiplex PCR; TCRdb's table is partial and in-frame only. The sample lists a few hundred thousand clones, 65% occurring once. Sequencing was performed on memory CD4+ T cells sorted from blood. These receptors came from a man aged 25-45 years in good health. Both conserved end residues are part of each CDR3. The order of the fields is clone size, J gene, V gene, D gene, CDR3 DNA, CDR3 protein. A D gene is named only where the DNA matches it firmly. Rows give clone size only sometimes, using once, few, many, or a class for an expanded clone.

clone_size: NA
j_call: TRBJ1-2
v_call: TRBV7-2
d_call: NA
cdr3_nt: TGTGCCAGCAGCTTGGACCGAGCCTATGGCTACACCTTC
cdr3_aa: CASSLDRAYGYTF

clone_size: NA
j_call: TRBJ2-3
v_call: TRBV7-9
d_call: NA
cdr3_nt: TGTGCCAGCAGTTTCATTCTAGACACAGATACGCAGTATTTT
cdr3_aa: CASSFILDTDTQYF

clone_size: NA
j_call: TRBJ2-7
v_call: TRBV11-2
d_call: NA
cdr3_nt: TGTGCCAGCAGCTTAGACCCAGGTCTCTACGAGCAGTACTTC
cdr3_aa: CASSLDPGLYEQYF

clone_size: NA
j_call: TRBJ1-5
v_call: TRBV30
d_call: TRBD1
cdr3_nt: TGTGCCTTCTCCGAACAGGGGGATCAGCCCCAGCATTTT
cdr3_aa: CAFSEQGDQPQHF

clone_size: NA
j_call: TRBJ2-5
v_call: TRBV7-9
d_call: NA
cdr3_nt: TGTGCCAGCAGCCCCCGCAGCCGATCCGAGACCCAGTACTTC
cdr3_aa: CASSPRSRSETQYF

clone_size: NA
j_call: TRBJ1-4
v_call: TRBV27
d_call: NA
cdr3_nt: TGTGCCAGTTCCCCAGCAGGGGAAGAAAAACTGTTTTTT
cdr3_aa: CASSPAGEEKLFF

clone_size: NA
j_call: TRBJ1-1
v_call: TRBV2
d_call: NA
cdr3_nt: TGTGCCAGCAGGATGAACACTGAAGCTTTCTTT
cdr3_aa: CASRMNTEAFF

clone_size: NA
j_call: TRBJ2-7
v_call: TRBV11-2
d_call: TRBD1
cdr3_nt: TGTGCCAGCAGCACCCAAACAGGGGGAGAGCAGTACTTC
cdr3_aa: CASSTQTGGEQYF

clone_size: few
j_call: TRBJ1-1
v_call: TRBV28
d_call: NA
cdr3_nt: TGTGCCAGCAGTTTATCGGCGGGCTTAAGACTTGGAGCTTTCTTT
cdr3_aa: CASSLSAGLRLGAFF

clone_size: NA
j_call: TRBJ2-2
v_call: TRBV5-4
d_call: NA
cdr3_nt: TGTGCCAGCAGCACCGGGCCAGGGGAGCTGTTTTTT
cdr3_aa: CASSTGPGELFF

clone_size: NA
j_call: TRBJ2-5
v_call: TRBV30
d_call: TRBD2
cdr3_nt: TGTGCCTGGAGTGTAGGGGGGCTAGCGGGAGGAGAGACCCAGTACTTC
cdr3_aa: CAWSVGGLAGGETQYF

clone_size: NA
j_call: TRBJ2-3
v_call: TRBV9
d_call: NA
cdr3_nt: TGTGCCAGCAGCGTCCGACTTGGGTCCGATACGCAGTATTTT
cdr3_aa: CASSVRLGSDTQYF

clone_size: NA
j_call: TRBJ1-1
v_call: TRBV11-1
d_call: TRBD1
cdr3_nt: TGTGCCAGCAGCTCTACAGGGGCGAACACTGAAGCTTTCTTT
cdr3_aa: CASSSTGANTEAFF

clone_size: NA
j_call: TRBJ2-1
v_call: TRBV28
d_call: NA
cdr3_nt: TGTGCCAGCACTTCGGGACGGCGTCGTGTCAATGAGCAGTTCTTC
cdr3_aa: CASTSGRRRVNEQFF

clone_size: many
j_call: TRBJ1-2
v_call: TRBV27
d_call: NA
cdr3_nt: TGTGCCAGCAGTTTTCTCTATGGCTACACCTTC
cdr3_aa: CASSFLYGYTF

clone_size: once
j_call: TRBJ2-1
v_call: TRBV10-1
d_call: NA
cdr3_nt: TGCGCCAGCAGTGATCCGGCAGGTACGAATGAGCAGTTCTTC
cdr3_aa: CASSDPAGTNEQFF

clone_size: once
j_call: TRBJ1-5
v_call: TRBV7-2
d_call: NA
cdr3_nt: TGTGCCAGCAGCTTTTTCGGGGATCAGCCCCAGCATTTT
cdr3_aa: CASSFFGDQPQHF

clone_size: once
j_call: TRBJ2-1
v_call: TRBV11-2
d_call: NA
cdr3_nt: TGTGCCAGCACCCCGGGGAGCGTTCTAGACGAGCAGTTCTTC
cdr3_aa: CASTPGSVLDEQFF

clone_size: NA
j_call: TRBJ2-5
v_call: TRBV2
d_call: NA
cdr3_nt: TGTGCCAGCAGCCTGGACACTACGCAAGAGACCCAGTACTTC
cdr3_aa: CASSLDTTQETQYF

clone_size: NA
j_call: TRBJ1-1
v_call: TRBV4-1
d_call: TRBD1
cdr3_nt: TGCGCCAGTACTAGGGAGGGGGCCGGCACTGAAGCTTTCTTT
cdr3_aa: CASTREGAGTEAFF

clone_size: NA
j_call: TRBJ2-1
v_call: TRBV5-4
d_call: TRBD2
cdr3_nt: TGTGCCAGCAAGGCTAGCGGATTACAATACAATGAGCAGTTCTTC
cdr3_aa: CASKASGLQYNEQFF

clone_size: NA
j_call: TRBJ2-1
v_call: TRBV7-8
d_call: NA
cdr3_nt: TGTGCCAGCAGCTTAGATAGAATTGCCGAGCAGTTCTTC
cdr3_aa: CASSLDRIAEQFF

clone_size: NA
j_call: TRBJ2-1
v_call: TRBV20-1
d_call: TRBD2
cdr3_nt: TGCAGTGCGGGGGACTACGCTGAGCAGTTCTTC
cdr3_aa: CSAGDYAEQFF

clone_size: few
j_call: TRBJ2-7
v_call: TRBV2
d_call: NA
cdr3_nt: TGTGCCAGCCGTTTAGAGGTTAGCTACGAGCAGTACTTC
cdr3_aa: CASRLEVSYEQYF

clone_size: NA
j_call: TRBJ2-2
v_call: TRBV7-3
d_call: TRBD1
cdr3_nt: TGTGCCAGCAGCCCCCACCGGGACAGAACAACCGGGGAGCTGTTTTTT
cdr3_aa: CASSPHRDRTTGELFF

clone_size: medium-sized
j_call: TRBJ2-1
v_call: TRBV7-3
d_call: NA
cdr3_nt: TGTGCCAGCAGTATCGGGACTCCAAGCAATGAGCAGTTCTTC
cdr3_aa: CASSIGTPSNEQFF

clone_size: NA
j_call: TRBJ2-3
v_call: TRBV28
d_call: TRBD1
cdr3_nt: TGTGCCAGCAGTTTGTCTAGGGGGCAAGGCACAGATACGCAGTATTTT
cdr3_aa: CASSLSRGQGTDTQYF

clone_size: NA
j_call: TRBJ1-3
v_call: TRBV11-2
d_call: NA
cdr3_nt: TGTGCCAGCAGAGCGGGGGGCTTGGCGTCCGGAAACACCATATATTTT
cdr3_aa: CASRAGGLASGNTIYF

clone_size: NA
j_call: TRBJ2-5
v_call: TRBV15
d_call: NA
cdr3_nt: TGTGCCACCAGCAGAACTATGGAGCCTCAAGAGACCCAGTACTTC
cdr3_aa: CATSRTMEPQETQYF

clone_size: NA
j_call: TRBJ2-1
v_call: TRBV29-1
d_call: TRBD2
cdr3_nt: TGCAGCGTCCCAGCGGGAGGGATCAGCAATGAGCAGTTCTTC
cdr3_aa: CSVPAGGISNEQFF

clone_size: NA
j_call: TRBJ2-1
v_call: TRBV7-2
d_call: NA
cdr3_nt: TGTGCCAGCAGCGCCTACGAGGATCATGAGCAGTTCTTC
cdr3_aa: CASSAYEDHEQFF

clone_size: NA
j_call: TRBJ1-5
v_call: TRBV6-5
d_call: NA
cdr3_nt: TGTGCCAGCAGTATGGATTTTAGCAATCAGCCCCAGCATTTT
cdr3_aa: CASSMDFSNQPQHF

clone_size: NA
j_call: TRBJ2-3
v_call: TRBV6-6
d_call: NA
cdr3_nt: TGTGCCAGCAGTCCCCTGACCCCGCCGGCAGGTCCGCAGTATTTT
cdr3_aa: CASSPLTPPAGPQYF

clone_size: NA
j_call: TRBJ1-4
v_call: TRBV27
d_call: NA
cdr3_nt: TGTGCCAGTAAACAGGTCGAGAATGAAAAACTGTTTTTT
cdr3_aa: CASKQVENEKLFF

clone_size: few
j_call: TRBJ2-1
v_call: TRBV11-2
d_call: NA
cdr3_nt: TGTGCCAGCAGCACCGGGACCGCAGTCTACAATGAGCAGTTCTTC
cdr3_aa: CASSTGTAVYNEQFF

clone_size: NA
j_call: TRBJ2-1
v_call: TRBV6-1
d_call: TRBD2
cdr3_nt: TGTGCCAGCCGGGGGGACCGCTTAGTTGGTGAGCAGTTCTTC
cdr3_aa: CASRGDRLVGEQFF

clone_size: once
j_call: TRBJ1-2
v_call: TRBV30
d_call: NA
cdr3_nt: TGTGCCTGGACCCCCAATAACTATGGCTACACCTTC
cdr3_aa: CAWTPNNYGYTF

clone_size: few
j_call: TRBJ2-1
v_call: TRBV6-4
d_call: TRBD2
cdr3_nt: TGTGCCAGCAGTGACGGGACTAGCGGGAATGAGCAGTTCTTC
cdr3_aa: CASSDGTSGNEQFF

clone_size: NA
j_call: TRBJ1-1
v_call: TRBV27
d_call: NA
cdr3_nt: TGTGCCAGCAGTTTAGACAGGAACACTGAAGCTTTCTTT
cdr3_aa: CASSLDRNTEAFF

clone_size: once
j_call: TRBJ2-3
v_call: TRBV5-1
d_call: NA
cdr3_nt: TGCGCCAGCAGCTTGGAAGGGGGGACCACAGATACGCAGTATTTT
cdr3_aa: CASSLEGGTTDTQYF

clone_size: many
j_call: TRBJ2-7
v_call: TRBV2
d_call: NA
cdr3_nt: TGTGCCAGCAATCGCGACGTCGATCGATACGAGCAGTACTTC
cdr3_aa: CASNRDVDRYEQYF

clone_size: NA
j_call: TRBJ2-5
v_call: TRBV7-9
d_call: NA
cdr3_nt: TGTGCCAGCAGCCTTGCCGGAAAGACCCAGTACTTC
cdr3_aa: CASSLAGKTQYF

clone_size: NA
j_call: TRBJ2-7
v_call: TRBV2
d_call: NA
cdr3_nt: TGTGCCAGCAGGGACGACAGGTACGAGCAGTACTTC
cdr3_aa: CASRDDRYEQYF

clone_size: NA
j_call: TRBJ2-2
v_call: TRBV21-1
d_call: NA
cdr3_nt: TGTGCCAGCAGCCTTGGCAGGGGTCCTTTTTTGACCGGGGAGCTGTTTTTT
cdr3_aa: CASSLGRGPFLTGELFF

clone_size: NA
j_call: TRBJ2-6
v_call: TRBV7-3
d_call: TRBD1
cdr3_nt: TGTGCCAGCAGCATAAAGGGGACAGGGTCTATCGGGGCCAACGTCCTGACTTTC
cdr3_aa: CASSIKGTGSIGANVLTF

clone_size: few
j_call: TRBJ1-5
v_call: TRBV2
d_call: NA
cdr3_nt: TGTGCCAGCAGAGGGGCGTTTCAGCATTTT
cdr3_aa: CASRGAFQHF

clone_size: NA
j_call: TRBJ1-4
v_call: TRBV6-1
d_call: NA
cdr3_nt: TGTGCCACCCGCCAGGGGTTAGGAGAAAAACTGTTTTTT
cdr3_aa: CATRQGLGEKLFF

clone_size: NA
j_call: TRBJ2-3
v_call: TRBV5-6
d_call: NA
cdr3_nt: TGTGCCAGCAGCTTGAGGCAGCTACCCACAGATACGCAGTATTTT
cdr3_aa: CASSLRQLPTDTQYF

clone_size: many
j_call: TRBJ2-1
v_call: TRBV27
d_call: TRBD2
cdr3_nt: TGTGCCAGCAGTTTATCAGCGGCTAGCGGGACTTATGAGCAGTTCTTC
cdr3_aa: CASSLSAASGTYEQFF